This T cell receptor beta chain was retrieved from a study of blood T cell repertoires in COVID-19. Study as a whole: Whether acute or convalescent, the COVID-19 samples came from the United States, Italy and Spain.

Method: immunoSEQ multiplex PCR; TCRdb's copy keeps in-frame clones and lacks some. The sample lists some 110,000 clones, 85% occurring once. This CDR3 has 14 amino acids. V was pared by 5 bases and J by 0 bases, with 11 bases between. Germline CDR1 and CDR2: MDHEN and SYDVKM. Input material: peripheral blood. The rearrangement links TRBV28 to TRBJ2-7; weak D call: TRBD2 (5 bases). The clonotype comes from a man in his forties or fifties with acute or convalescent COVID-19. The CDR3 is CASSPPTSSYEQYF. For the CDR3, the DNA is TGTGCCAGCAGTCCCCCCACTAGCTCCTACGAGCAGTACTTC.